The clone carrying this TCR beta chain was detected many times. Antigen unknown. Time point indicated: sample taken at primary tumor resection. A total of some 70 untreated early-stage non-small cell lung cancer patients served as donors. In each case, whole RNA from tumor, nontumor lung or frozen PBMC was sequenced unsorted. This sample is part of a study of spatial heterogeneity in lung cancer. Study-level background: More than 9.5 raw reads, on average, carried each unique TCR and UMI combination.

TCRdb reprocessed the 5' RACE reads via MiXCR and lists one record per CDR3 protein. The sample holds about 11,000 distinct CDR3 sequences, 5% to 6% seen once. The V gene's germline CDR1 is MNHEY and CDR2 SVGEGT. CDR3 length: 15 amino acids. V was shortened by 2 bases and J by 9 bases, with 17 bases between the two germline ends. Overall study findings and caveats: Mutation counts in tumors were tracked by counts of expanded intratumoral alpha and beta TCRs.

The specimen comprised lung tumor tissue, sampled at surgery. The receptor comes from a male donor with early-stage non-small cell lung cancer. The rearrangement uses TRBV6-2 or TRBV6-3 and TRBJ1-5; no clear D. The CDR3 nucleotides are TGTGCCAGCAGTTACCCGACCGTGGCAGGTGGGCCCCAGCATTTT. It is translated as CASSYPTVAGGPQHF.